Listed below are T cell receptor beta chains from one sample, sequenced in a study of monozygotic twins with inflammatory bowel disease. One entry per CDR3 protein, without DNA, is what TCRdb gives after re-calling the 5' RACE reads. In total, the table holds about 130,000 distinct CDR3 sequences. The material sequenced was blood. The receptors stem from a human donor with ulcerative colitis or Crohn's disease, or a healthy co-twin of an affected twin (not recorded which). CDR3s include the opening cysteine and the closing phenylalanine or tryptophan.

V: TRBV20-1; J: TRBJ2-1; CDR3: CSARAEEGEQFF
V: TRBV20-1; J: TRBJ1-6; CDR3: CSARARDRGLQNSPLHF
V: TRBV12-3/TRBV12-4; J: TRBJ2-3; CDR3: CAIRASTDTQYF
V: TRBV24-1; J: TRBJ2-5; CDR3: CATSVQGLETQYF
V: TRBV20-1; J: TRBJ1-3; CDR3: CSARDLSSGNTIYF
V: TRBV20-1; J: TRBJ2-2; CDR3: CSARLRSNTGELFF
V: TRBV29-1; J: TRBJ2-7; CDR3: CSVSIAGDEQYF
V: TRBV7-2; J: TRBJ1-1; CDR3: CASSSRGASNTEAFF
V: TRBV6-1; J: TRBJ1-1; CDR3: CASSDGWGAEAFF
V: TRBV5-1; J: TRBJ2-2; CDR3: CASAWNTGGGTGELFF
V: TRBV5-1; J: TRBJ2-2; CDR3: CASSLEQGAGELFF
V: TRBV5-6; J: TRBJ2-7; CDR3: CASSPGLGNEQYF
V: TRBV3-1; J: TRBJ2-4; CDR3: CASSARQGRDIQYF
V: TRBV10-3; J: TRBJ2-1; CDR3: CATSTSASYNEQFF
V: TRBV27; J: TRBJ2-6; CDR3: CASSQGYFSGANVLTF
V: TRBV6-1; J: TRBJ1-1; CDR3: CASSKTETNTEAFF
V: TRBV5-1; J: TRBJ1-1; CDR3: CASSSRQAEFNTEAFF
V: TRBV6-2/TRBV6-3; J: TRBJ1-1; CDR3: CASSSPLSENTEAFF
V: TRBV7-9; J: TRBJ2-2; CDR3: CASSLDGEDTGELFF
V: TRBV7-6; J: TRBJ2-1; CDR3: CASSPWTGGKYNEQFF
V: TRBV19; J: TRBJ1-5; CDR3: CASLSRGVSNQPQHF
V: TRBV9; J: TRBJ2-7; CDR3: CASSVDEGKGQYF
V: TRBV9; J: TRBJ2-5; CDR3: CASSVGAGRETQYF